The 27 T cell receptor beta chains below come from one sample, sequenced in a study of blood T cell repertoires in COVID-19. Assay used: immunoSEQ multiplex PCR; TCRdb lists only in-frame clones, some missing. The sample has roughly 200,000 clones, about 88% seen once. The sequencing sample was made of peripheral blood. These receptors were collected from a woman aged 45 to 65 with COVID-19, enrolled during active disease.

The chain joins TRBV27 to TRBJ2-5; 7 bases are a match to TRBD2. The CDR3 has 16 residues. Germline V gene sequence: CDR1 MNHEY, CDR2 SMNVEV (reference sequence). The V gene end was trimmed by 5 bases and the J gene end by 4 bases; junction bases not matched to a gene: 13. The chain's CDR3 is CASSPPQTSRRETQYF. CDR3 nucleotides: TGTGCCAGCAGTCCCCCCCAGACTAGCCGACGAGAGACCCAGTACTTC.

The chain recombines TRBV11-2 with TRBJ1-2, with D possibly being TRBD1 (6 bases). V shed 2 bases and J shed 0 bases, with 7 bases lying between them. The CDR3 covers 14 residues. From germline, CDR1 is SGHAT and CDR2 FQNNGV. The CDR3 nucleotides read TGTGCCAGCAGCTTACGGACAGCTAACTATGGCTACACCTTC. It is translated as CASSLRTANYGYTF.

As DNA, the CDR3 is TGTGCCGCCCGGGACAGGGGGTTTTCACCCCTCCACTTT. Encoded protein: CAARDRGFSPLHF. This chain links TRBV19 with TRBJ1-6; 11 bases map to TRBD1. V lost 11 bases to trimming and J lost 9 bases; unmatched junction nucleotides: 6. Germline loops: CDR1 LNHDA, CDR2 SQIVND (reference sequence). The CDR3 is made up of 13 amino acids.

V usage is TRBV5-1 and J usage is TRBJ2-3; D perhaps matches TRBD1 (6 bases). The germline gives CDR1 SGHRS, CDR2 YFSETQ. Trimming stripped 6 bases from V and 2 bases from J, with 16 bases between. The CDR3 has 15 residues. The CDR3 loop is CASKRDTATTDTQYF. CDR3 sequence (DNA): TGCGCCAGCAAAAGGGACACCGCGACCACAGATACGCAGTATTTT.

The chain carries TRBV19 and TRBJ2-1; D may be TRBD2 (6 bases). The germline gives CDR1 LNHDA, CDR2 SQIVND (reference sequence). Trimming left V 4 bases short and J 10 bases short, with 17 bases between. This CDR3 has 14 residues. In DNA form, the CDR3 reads TGTGCCAGTAGTACCAAGAGACTAGGCGGGGAGCAGTTCTTC. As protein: CASSTKRLGGEQFF.

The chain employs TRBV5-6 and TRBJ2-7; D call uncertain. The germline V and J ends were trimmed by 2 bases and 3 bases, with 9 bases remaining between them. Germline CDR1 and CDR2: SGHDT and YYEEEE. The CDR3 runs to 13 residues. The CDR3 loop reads CASSFGPNYEQYV. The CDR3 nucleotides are TGTGCCAGCAGCTTTGGGCCGAACTACGAGCAGTACGTC.

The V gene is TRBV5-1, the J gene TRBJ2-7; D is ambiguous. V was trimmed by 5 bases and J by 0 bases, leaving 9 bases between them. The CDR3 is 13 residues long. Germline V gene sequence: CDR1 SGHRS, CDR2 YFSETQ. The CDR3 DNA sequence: TGCGCCAGCAGGGGCTCCTCCTCCTACGAGCAGTACTTC. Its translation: CASRGSSSYEQYF.

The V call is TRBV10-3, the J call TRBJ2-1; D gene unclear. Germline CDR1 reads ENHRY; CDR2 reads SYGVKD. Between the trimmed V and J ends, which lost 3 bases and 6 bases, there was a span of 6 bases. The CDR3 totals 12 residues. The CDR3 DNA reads TGTGCCATCAGTGAAGTCAGCAATGAGCAGTTCTTC. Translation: CAISEVSNEQFF.

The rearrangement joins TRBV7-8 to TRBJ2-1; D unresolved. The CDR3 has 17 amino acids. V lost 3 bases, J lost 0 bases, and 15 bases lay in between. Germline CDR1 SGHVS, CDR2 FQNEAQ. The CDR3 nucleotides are TGTGCCAGCAGCTTCCCCTCCGGCGGTGTCTCCTACAATGAGCAGTTCTTC. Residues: CASSFPSGGVSYNEQFF.

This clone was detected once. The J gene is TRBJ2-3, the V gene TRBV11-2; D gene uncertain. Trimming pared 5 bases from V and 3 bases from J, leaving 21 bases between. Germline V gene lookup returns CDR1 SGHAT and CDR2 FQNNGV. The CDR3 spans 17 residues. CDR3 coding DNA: TGTGCCAGCAGCCTCCGCGAAGCGTTCGCCTCTACAGATACGCAGTATTTT. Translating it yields CASSLREAFASTDTQYF.

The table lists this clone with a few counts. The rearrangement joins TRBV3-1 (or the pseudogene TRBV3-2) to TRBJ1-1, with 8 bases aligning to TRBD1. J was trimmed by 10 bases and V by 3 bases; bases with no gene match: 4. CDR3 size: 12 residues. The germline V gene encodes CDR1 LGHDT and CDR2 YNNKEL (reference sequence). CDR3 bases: TGTGCCAGCAGCCAGGACAGGGAGGGAGCTTTCTTT. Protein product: CASSQDREGAFF.

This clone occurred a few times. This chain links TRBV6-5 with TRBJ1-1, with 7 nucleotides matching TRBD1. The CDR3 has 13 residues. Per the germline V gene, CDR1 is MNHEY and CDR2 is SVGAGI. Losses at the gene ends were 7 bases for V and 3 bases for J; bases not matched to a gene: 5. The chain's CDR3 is CASKLRGDTEAFF. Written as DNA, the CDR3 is TGTGCCAGCAAACTCAGGGGGGACACTGAAGCTTTCTTT.

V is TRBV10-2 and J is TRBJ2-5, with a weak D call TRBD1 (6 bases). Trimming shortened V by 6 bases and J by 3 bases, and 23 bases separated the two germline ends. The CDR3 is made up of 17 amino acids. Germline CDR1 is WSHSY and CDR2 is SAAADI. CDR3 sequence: CASSRTEDRTAKETQYF. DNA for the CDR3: TGCGCCAGCAGCCGCACGGAAGACCGGACAGCCAAAGAGACCCAGTACTTC.

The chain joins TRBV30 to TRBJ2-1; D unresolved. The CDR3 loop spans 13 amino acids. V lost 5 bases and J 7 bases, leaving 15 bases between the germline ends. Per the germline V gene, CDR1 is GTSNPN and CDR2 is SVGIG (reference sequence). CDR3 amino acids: CAWGSRFGNEQFF. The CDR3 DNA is TGTGCCTGGGGGTCCCGATTCGGGAATGAGCAGTTCTTC. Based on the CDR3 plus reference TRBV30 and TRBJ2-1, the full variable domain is SQTIHQWPATLVQPVGSPLSLECTVEGTSNPNLYWYRQAAGRGLQLLFYSVGIGQISSEVPQNLSASRPQDRQFILSSKKLLLSDSGFYLCAWGSRFGNEQFFGPGTRLTVL.

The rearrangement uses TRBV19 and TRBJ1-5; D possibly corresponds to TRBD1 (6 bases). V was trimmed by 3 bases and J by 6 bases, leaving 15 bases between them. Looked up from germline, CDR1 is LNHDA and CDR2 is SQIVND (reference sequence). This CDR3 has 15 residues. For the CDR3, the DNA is TGTGCCAGTAGTATGACCGGGACATTTAGTCAGCCCCAGCATTTT. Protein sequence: CASSMTGTFSQPQHF.

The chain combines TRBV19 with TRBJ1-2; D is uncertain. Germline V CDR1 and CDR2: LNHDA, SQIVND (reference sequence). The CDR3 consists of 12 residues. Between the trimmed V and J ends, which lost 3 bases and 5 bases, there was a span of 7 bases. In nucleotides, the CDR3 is TGTGCCAGTAGTATTTGGCAGTATGGCTACACCTTC. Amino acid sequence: CASSIWQYGYTF. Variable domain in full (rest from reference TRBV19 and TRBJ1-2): DGGITQSPKYLFRKEGQNVTLSCEQNLNHDAMYWYRQDPGQGLRLIYYSQIVNDFQKGDIAEGYSVSREKKESFPLTVTSAQKNPTAFYLCASSIWQYGYTFGSGTRLTVV.

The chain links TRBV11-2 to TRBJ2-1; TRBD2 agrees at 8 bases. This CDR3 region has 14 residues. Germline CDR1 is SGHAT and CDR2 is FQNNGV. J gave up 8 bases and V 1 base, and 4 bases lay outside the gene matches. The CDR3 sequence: CASSLVGGGYEQFF. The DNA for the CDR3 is TGTGCCAGCAGCTTAGTCGGCGGGGGGTATGAGCAGTTCTTC.

CDR3 residues: CASSVGGGANEQFF. The CDR3 DNA reads as TGTGCCAGCAGCGTAGGCGGGGGGGCGAATGAGCAGTTCTTC. This rearrangement joins TRBV9 to TRBJ2-1, with 9 nucleotides matching TRBD2. The CDR3 length is 14 residues. The germline V gene has CDR1 SGDLS and CDR2 YYNGEE. After removal of 0 bases from V and 7 bases from J, the junction contained 2 bases not matched to a gene.

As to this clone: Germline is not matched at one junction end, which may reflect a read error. CDR3 coding DNA: TGTGCCAGCAGCGGGACAGTGGTTGGGGGGCTGTTTTTT. Residues: CASSGTVVGGLFF. This chain uses TRBV2 with TRBJ2-2, with 7 bases lining up with TRBD1. Germline V gene data show CDR1 as SNHLY and CDR2 as FYNNEI. This CDR3 is built from 13 residues.

The CDR3 region has the DNA TGTGCCAGTAAGGGGCTAACTGGGGCCAACGTCCTGACTTTC. Translated: CASKGLTGANVLTF. The J gene is TRBJ2-6, the V gene TRBV19, with D tentatively TRBD1 (5 bases). This CDR3 has 14 amino acids. The germline gives CDR1 LNHDA, CDR2 SQIVND (reference sequence). Trimming took 7 bases from V and 2 from J, leaving 9 bases between them.

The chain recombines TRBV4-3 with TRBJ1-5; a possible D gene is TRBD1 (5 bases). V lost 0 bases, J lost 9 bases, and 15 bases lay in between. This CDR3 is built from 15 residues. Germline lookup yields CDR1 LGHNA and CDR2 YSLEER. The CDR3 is CASSQDRTGIGPQHF. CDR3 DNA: TGCGCCAGCAGCCAAGATCGTACAGGTATTGGGCCCCAGCATTTT.

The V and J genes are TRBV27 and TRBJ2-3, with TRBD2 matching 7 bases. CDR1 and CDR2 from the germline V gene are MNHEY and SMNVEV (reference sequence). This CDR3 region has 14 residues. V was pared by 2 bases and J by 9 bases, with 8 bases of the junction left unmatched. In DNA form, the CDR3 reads TGTGCCAGCAGTTTAAGGGAGGGCTTCGGGACGCAGTATTTT. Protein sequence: CASSLREGFGTQYF.

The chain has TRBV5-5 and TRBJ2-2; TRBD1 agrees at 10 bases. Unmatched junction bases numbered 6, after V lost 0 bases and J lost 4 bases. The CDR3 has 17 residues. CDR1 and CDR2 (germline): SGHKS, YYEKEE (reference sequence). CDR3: CASSLAGTGVFTGELFF. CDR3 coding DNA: TGTGCCAGCAGCTTGGCCGGGACAGGGGTCTTCACCGGGGAGCTGTTTTTT.

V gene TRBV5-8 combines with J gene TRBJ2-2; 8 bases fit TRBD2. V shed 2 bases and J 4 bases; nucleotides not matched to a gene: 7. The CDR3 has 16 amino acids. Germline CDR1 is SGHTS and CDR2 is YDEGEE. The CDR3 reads CASSFGGVGRTGELFF. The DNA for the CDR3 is TGTGCCAGCAGCTTCGGGGGGGTAGGGCGCACCGGGGAGCTGTTTTTT.

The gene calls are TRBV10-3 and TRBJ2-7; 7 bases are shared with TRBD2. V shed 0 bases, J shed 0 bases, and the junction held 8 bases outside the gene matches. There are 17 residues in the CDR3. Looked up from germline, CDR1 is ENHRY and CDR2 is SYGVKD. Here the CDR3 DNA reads TGTGCCATCAGTGAGTCGGGGAAGCGGGGATTCTCCTACGAGCAGTACTTC. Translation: CAISESGKRGFSYEQYF.

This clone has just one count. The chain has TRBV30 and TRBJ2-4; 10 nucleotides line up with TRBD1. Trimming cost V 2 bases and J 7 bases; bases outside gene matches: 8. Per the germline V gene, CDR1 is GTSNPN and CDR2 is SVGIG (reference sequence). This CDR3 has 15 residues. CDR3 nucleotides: TGTGCCTGGAGTTATAGGGACAGGGGTGGTAACATTCAGTACTTC. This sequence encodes CAWSYRDRGGNIQYF.

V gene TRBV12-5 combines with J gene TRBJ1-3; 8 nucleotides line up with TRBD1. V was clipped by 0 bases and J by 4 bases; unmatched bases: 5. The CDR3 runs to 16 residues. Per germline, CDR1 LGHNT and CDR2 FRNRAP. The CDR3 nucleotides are TGTGCTAGTGGTTTGGTACAGGGGGGAAGAGGAAACACCATATATTTT. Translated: CASGLVQGGRGNTIYF.